A selection of T cell receptor beta chains follows, all from one sample in a study of shared clonotypes between healthy human individuals. The data were produced by immunoSEQ multiplex PCR, yet TCRdb's version contains in-frame clones alone and is incomplete. The sample shows about 980,000 clones, approximately 80% of them seen only once. The sample comprised memory CD4+ T cells sorted from blood. These TCRs come from a man between 18 and 35 years old in good health. The CDR3 runs from the conserved cysteine through the conserved F or W. D genes are given only for firm matches. Part of the rows lack a size; the others show once, few, many or a class for expanded clones.

>TRBV5-4|NA|TRBJ2-3|NA
CASRNPSTDTQYF
TGTGCCAGCAGAAACCCTAGCACAGATACGCAGTATTTT
>TRBV5-8|NA|TRBJ2-7|NA
CASSNGRSSSYEQYF
TGTGCCAGCAGCAACGGGCGGTCAAGCTCCTACGAGCAGTACTTC
>TRBV5-1|NA|TRBJ2-5|NA
CASSLDVGQQETQYF
TGCGCCAGCAGCTTGGACGTTGGGCAGCAAGAGACCCAGTACTTC
>TRBV5-6|TRBD1|TRBJ1-2|NA
CASSLAQGAGYTF
TGTGCCAGCAGCTTGGCACAGGGGGCGGGCTACACCTTC
>TRBV10-2|NA|TRBJ2-7|few
CASSENSFYEQYF
TGCGCCAGCAGTGAGAATAGCTTTTACGAGCAGTACTTC
>TRBV2|NA|TRBJ2-4|NA
CASTGGAKNIQYF
TGTGCCAGCACTGGGGGGGCCAAAAACATTCAGTACTTC
>TRBV11-2|TRBD1|TRBJ2-5|once
CASSPRQGRGETQYF
TGTGCCAGCAGCCCTCGACAGGGTAGGGGAGAGACCCAGTACTTC
>TRBV15|TRBD1|TRBJ1-3|NA
CATSPGQGWAGNTIYF
TGTGCCACCAGCCCGGGACAGGGATGGGCTGGAAACACCATATATTTT
>TRBV7-2|TRBD2|TRBJ2-1|NA
CASSRRASGEYNEQFF
TGTGCCAGCAGCCGTAGGGCCAGCGGGGAATACAATGAGCAGTTCTTC
>TRBV27|NA|TRBJ2-1|NA
CASSSSLFSSYNEQFF
TGTGCCAGCAGTTCGAGCTTGTTCAGCTCCTACAATGAGCAGTTCTTC
>TRBV12-5|NA|TRBJ2-5|NA
CASGLGHQQETQYF
TGTGCTAGTGGTTTGGGACACCAACAAGAGACCCAGTACTTC
>TRBV28|NA|TRBJ1-1|NA
CASSLGGRTNTEAFF
TGTGCCAGCAGTTTAGGGGGCAGGACGAACACTGAAGCTTTCTTT
>TRBV7-2|TRBD1|TRBJ2-5|once
CASSFRQGVVETQYF
TGTGCCAGCAGCTTCAGACAGGGGGTAGTAGAGACCCAGTACTTC
>TRBV5-1|NA|TRBJ2-2|NA
CASSSISQGRDGELFF
TGCGCCAGCAGCTCGATCTCTCAGGGGCGGGACGGGGAGCTGTTTTTT
>TRBV5-1|NA|TRBJ2-3|NA
CASSLSASTDTQYF
TGCGCCAGCAGCTTGTCGGCTAGCACAGATACGCAGTATTTT
>TRBV2|NA|TRBJ2-5|NA
CASRLSGETQYF
TGTGCCAGCAGGCTCTCCGGGGAGACCCAGTACTTC